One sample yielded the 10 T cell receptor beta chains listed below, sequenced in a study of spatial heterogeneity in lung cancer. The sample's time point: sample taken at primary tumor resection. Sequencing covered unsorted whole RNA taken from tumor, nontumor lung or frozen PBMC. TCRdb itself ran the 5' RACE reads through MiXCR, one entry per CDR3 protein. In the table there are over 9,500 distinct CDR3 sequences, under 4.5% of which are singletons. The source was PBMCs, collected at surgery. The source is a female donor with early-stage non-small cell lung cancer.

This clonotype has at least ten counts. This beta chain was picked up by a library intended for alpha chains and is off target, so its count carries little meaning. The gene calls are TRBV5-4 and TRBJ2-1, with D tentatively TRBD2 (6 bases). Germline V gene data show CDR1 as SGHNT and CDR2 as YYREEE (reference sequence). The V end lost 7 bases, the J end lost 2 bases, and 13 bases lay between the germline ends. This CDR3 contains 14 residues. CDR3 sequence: CASGGGNPYNEQFF. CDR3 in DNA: TGTGCCAGCGGTGGCGGGAACCCCTACAATGAGCAGTTCTTC.

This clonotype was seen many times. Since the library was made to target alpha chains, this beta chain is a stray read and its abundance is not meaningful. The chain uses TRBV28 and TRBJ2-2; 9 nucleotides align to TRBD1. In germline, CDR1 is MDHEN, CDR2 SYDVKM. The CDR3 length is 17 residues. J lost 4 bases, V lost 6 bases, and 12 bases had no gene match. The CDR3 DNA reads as TGTGCCAGCAGCTCAGACAGGGGGTTACGTAGCACCGGGGAGCTGTTTTTT. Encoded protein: CASSSDRGLRSTGELFF.

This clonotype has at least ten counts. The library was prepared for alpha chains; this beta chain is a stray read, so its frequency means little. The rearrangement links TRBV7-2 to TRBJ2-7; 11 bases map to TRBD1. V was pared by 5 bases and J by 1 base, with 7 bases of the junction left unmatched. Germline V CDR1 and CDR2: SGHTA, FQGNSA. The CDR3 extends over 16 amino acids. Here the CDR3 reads CASSALGQGASYEQYF. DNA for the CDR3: TGTGCCAGCAGCGCCCTAGGACAGGGGGCTTCCTACGAGCAGTACTTC.

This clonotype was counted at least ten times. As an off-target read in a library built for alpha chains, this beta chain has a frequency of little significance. Written as DNA, the CDR3 is TGTGCCAGCAGTTACTCAGGACAGGGGAGGACAGATACGCAGTATTTT. As protein: CASSYSGQGRTDTQYF. The chain recombines TRBV6-5 with TRBJ2-3, with 9 bases identical to TRBD1. Germline V gene sequence: CDR1 MNHEY, CDR2 SVGAGI. V was clipped by 0 bases and J by 3 bases; unmatched bases: 4. This CDR3 spans 16 amino acids.

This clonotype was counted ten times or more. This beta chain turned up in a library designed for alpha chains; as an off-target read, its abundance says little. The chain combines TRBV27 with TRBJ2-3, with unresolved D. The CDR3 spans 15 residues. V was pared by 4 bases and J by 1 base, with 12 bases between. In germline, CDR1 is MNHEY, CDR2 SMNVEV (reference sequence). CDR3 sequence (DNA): TGTGCCAGCAGTTCTCTTACTACCCGCACAGATACGCAGTATTTT. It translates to CASSSLTTRTDTQYF.

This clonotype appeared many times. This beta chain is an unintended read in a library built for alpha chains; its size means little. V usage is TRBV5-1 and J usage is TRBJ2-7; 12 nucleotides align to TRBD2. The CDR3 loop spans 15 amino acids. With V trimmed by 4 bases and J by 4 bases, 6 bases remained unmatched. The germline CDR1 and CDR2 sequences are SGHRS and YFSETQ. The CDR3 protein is CASSGGLAGSYEQYF. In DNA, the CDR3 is TGCGCCAGCAGCGGGGGACTAGCGGGTTCTTACGAGCAGTACTTC.

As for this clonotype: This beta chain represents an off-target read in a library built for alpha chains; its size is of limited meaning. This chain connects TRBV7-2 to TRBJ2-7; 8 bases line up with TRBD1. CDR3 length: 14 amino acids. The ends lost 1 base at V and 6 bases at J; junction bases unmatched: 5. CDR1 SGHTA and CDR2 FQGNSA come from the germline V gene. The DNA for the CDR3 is TGTGCCAGCAGCTTAGGGCAGGGGGCGGGCGAGCAGTACTTC. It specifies CASSLGQGAGEQYF.

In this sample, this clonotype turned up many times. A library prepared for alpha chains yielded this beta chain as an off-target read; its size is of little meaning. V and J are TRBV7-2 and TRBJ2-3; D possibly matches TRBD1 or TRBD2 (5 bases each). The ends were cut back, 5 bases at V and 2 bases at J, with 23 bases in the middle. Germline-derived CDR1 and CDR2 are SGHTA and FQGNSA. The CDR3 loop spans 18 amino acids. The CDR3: CASSLHPYQGDSTDTQYF. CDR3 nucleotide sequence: TGTGCCAGCAGCCTACACCCTTACCAGGGAGACTCCACAGATACGCAGTATTTT.

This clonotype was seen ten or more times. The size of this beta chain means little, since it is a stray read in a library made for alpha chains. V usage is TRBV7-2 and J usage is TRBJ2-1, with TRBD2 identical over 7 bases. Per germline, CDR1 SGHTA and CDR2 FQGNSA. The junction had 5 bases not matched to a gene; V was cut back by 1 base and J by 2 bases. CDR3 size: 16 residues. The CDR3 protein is CASSLVSGGTYNEQFF. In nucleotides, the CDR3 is TGTGCCAGCAGCTTAGTGTCGGGGGGTACCTACAATGAGCAGTTCTTC.

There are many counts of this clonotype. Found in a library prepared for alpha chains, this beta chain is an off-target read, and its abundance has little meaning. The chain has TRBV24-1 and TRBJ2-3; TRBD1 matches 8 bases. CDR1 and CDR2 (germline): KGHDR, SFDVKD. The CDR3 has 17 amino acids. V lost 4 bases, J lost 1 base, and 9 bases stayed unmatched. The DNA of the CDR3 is TGTGCCACCAGTGACGGGAACAGGGGGTCTCGCACAGATACGCAGTATTTT. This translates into CATSDGNRGSRTDTQYF.